This T cell receptor (beta chain) was sequenced for a study of beta chain features in type 1 diabetes. About the research overall: The number of sorted cells examined across all samples was 107,917,701. Broader study findings: The naive, central memory and Treg TCRB repertoires of patients appeared to be more similar to one another than those of healthy donors. Type 1 diabetes patients had moderately but significantly shorter TCRB CDR3s in all four CD4+ subsets.

Expressed TCRB transcripts were sequenced because the isolated RNA had all been reverse transcribed beforehand. Assay: immunoSEQ multiplex PCR; the TCRdb copy retains only in-frame clones and omits some. The sample carries hundreds of thousands of clones, more than 13% recorded once. A note on this clone: Antigen unknown.

CDR3 length equals 15 residues. The germline V gene encodes CDR1 MDHEN and CDR2 SYDVKM. V was trimmed by 5 bases and J by 8 bases, leaving 16 bases between them. This TCR was recovered from a man between 18 and 29 years old with type 1 diabetes. The sequencing sample was made of naive CD4+ T cells from blood. The rearrangement uses TRBV28 and TRBJ1-6; weak D call: TRBD1 (6 bases). For the CDR3, the DNA is TGTGCCAGCAGTGAGGCGGGGGGCCCCTATTCACCCCTCCACTTT. It encodes CASSEAGGPYSPLHF. Using reference TRBV28 and TRBJ1-6 for the parts outside the CDR3, the full variable domain is DVKVTQSSRYLVKRTGEKVFLECVQDMDHENMFWYRQDPGLGLRLIYFSYDVKMKEKGDIPEGYSVSREKKERFSLILESASTNQTSMYLCASSEAGGPYSPLHFGNGTRLTVT.